What follows are 30 T cell receptor beta chains derived from one specimen sequenced in a study of identical twins. TCRdb reprocessed the 5' RACE reads via MiXCR and lists one record per CDR3 protein. The data hold 1.5 million to 2 million distinct CDR3 sequences, with 25% to 35% observed a single time. Sequencing was done on a sample of cord blood. These TCRs come from a newborn girl in good health.

J is TRBJ1-1 and V is TRBV14; a weak D match, TRBD1 (6 bases). Germline assignment: CDR1 SGHDN and CDR2 FVKESK. The CDR3 contains 15 residues. V was clipped by 5 bases and J by 3 bases, with 16 bases between them. CDR3 nucleotides: TGTGCCAGCAGCAAAGGGGTAGGGGGAGACACTGAAGCTTTCTTT. Translation: CASSKGVGGDTEAFF. The entire variable domain, with the rest obtained from reference TRBV14 and TRBJ1-1, is as follows: EAGVTQFPSHSVIEKGQTVTLRCDPISGHDNLYWYRRVMGKEIKFLLHFVKESKQDESGMPNNRFLAERTGGTYSTLKVQPAELEDSGVYFCASSKGVGGDTEAFFGQGTRLTVV.

V is TRBV5-1 and J is TRBJ2-1, with TRBD2 identical over 13 bases. The V and J ends lost 3 bases and 8 bases, in that order; junction bases with no gene match: 14. This CDR3 spans 18 amino acids. Germline V gene data show CDR1 as SGHRS and CDR2 as YFSETQ. In DNA form, the CDR3 reads TGCGCCAGCAGCTGGTTACTAGCGGGGGGGCCTTACGTCCATGAGCAGTTCTTC. Protein: CASSWLLAGGPYVHEQFF.

The CDR3 sequence: CASSLLAGESTDTQYF. In nucleotides, the CDR3 is TGCGCCAGCAGCTTACTAGCGGGGGAAAGCACAGATACGCAGTATTTT. This chain links TRBV5-1 with TRBJ2-3; TRBD2 agrees at 11 bases. The CDR3 spans 16 residues. V gave up 2 bases and J gave up 0 bases; unmatched junction bases: 2. Germline CDR1 SGHRS, CDR2 YFSETQ.

This sequence joins TRBV20-1 and TRBJ2-3; 8 bases align to TRBD2. Germline values: CDR1 DFQATT, CDR2 SNEGSKA (reference sequence). The CDR3 consists of 16 residues. V shed 4 bases, J shed 6 bases, and the junction held 15 bases outside the gene matches. CDR3 bases: TGCAGTGCTAAACCCACGACTGAGCGGGGGTGGGATACGCAGTATTTT. The encoded protein is CSAKPTTERGWDTQYF.

To note about this clonotype: A read error may produce the germline difference seen at one junction end. This rearrangement joins TRBV28 to TRBJ1-6, with D possibly matching TRBD1 (5 bases). The CDR3 extends over 13 amino acids. The germline V gene encodes CDR1 MDHEN and CDR2 SYDVKM. The CDR3 here is CASSLRGASPPHF. For the CDR3, the DNA is TGTGCCAGCAGTTTAAGAGGGGCTTCACCCCCCCACTTT.

V usage is TRBV10-3 and J usage is TRBJ1-1; TRBD1 is a possible D gene (5 bases). CDR1 is ENHRY and CDR2 is SYGVKD in the germline V gene. This CDR3 is 13 amino acids long. Trimming shortened V by 8 bases and J by 1 base, and 11 bases separated the two germline ends. This CDR3 is CAIGGRGNTEAFF. The DNA for the CDR3 is TGTGCCATCGGGGGGAGGGGGAACACTGAAGCTTTCTTT.

The chain recombines TRBV19 with TRBJ1-2; 7 positions agree with TRBD1. There are 13 residues in the CDR3. In germline, CDR1 is LNHDA, CDR2 SQIVND (reference sequence). V lost 4 bases, J lost 8 bases, and 7 bases stayed unmatched. The DNA for the CDR3 is TGTGCCAGTAGTACCGGCCGACAGGGCGGCTACACCTTC. This translates into CASSTGRQGGYTF.

This clonotype has a count of ten or more. The V and J genes are TRBV7-2 and TRBJ2-1; D gene uncertain. Germline V lookup: CDR1 SGHTA, CDR2 FQGNSA. Trimming took off 4 bases at V and 6 bases at J, with 16 bases between the two ends. The CDR3 covers 15 residues. CDR3 bases: TGTGCCAGCAGCTCAGTCCAAGGCCGCATCAATGAGCAGTTCTTC. Translation: CASSSVQGRINEQFF.

J is TRBJ2-3 and V is TRBV11-2; D not resolved. The CDR3 is 16 residues long. The V gene lost 1 base and the J gene lost 1 base, with 12 bases spanning the gap. Germline CDR1 and CDR2: SGHAT and FQNNGV. CDR3 coding DNA: TGTGCCAGCAGCTTAGGTTGGGTACGGGGCACAGATACGCAGTATTTT. As protein: CASSLGWVRGTDTQYF.

The chain combines TRBV20-1 with TRBJ2-1, with TRBD2 as a possible D gene (6 bases). This CDR3 has 16 amino acids. Germline CDR1 reads DFQATT; CDR2 reads SNEGSKA (reference sequence). Trimming took off 1 base at V and 3 bases at J, with 16 bases between the two ends. In DNA, the CDR3 is TGCAGTGCTAGAGGGGTCGGACTAACAAGCTACAATGAGCAGTTCTTC. Residues: CSARGVGLTSYNEQFF.

The chain has TRBV10-3 and TRBJ2-1; 11 bases fit TRBD2. The CDR3 length is 15 residues. Germline V gene data show CDR1 as ENHRY and CDR2 as SYGVKD. J was trimmed by 2 bases and V by 6 bases; bases with no gene match: 3. The CDR3 sequence is CAISPTSGTYNEQFF. Here the CDR3 DNA reads TGTGCCATCAGCCCGACTAGCGGGACCTACAATGAGCAGTTCTTC.

The rearrangement joins TRBV28 to TRBJ2-7; weak D call: TRBD2 (5 bases). Trimming left V 5 bases short and J 4 bases short, with 15 bases between. This CDR3 has 14 amino acids. CDR1 MDHEN and CDR2 SYDVKM come from the germline V gene. CDR3 DNA: TGTGCCAGCAGTGATAGCAGGAGGAGATACGAGCAGTACTTC. Translation gives CASSDSRRRYEQYF.

This clonotype was observed a few times. The gene calls are TRBV12-3 or TRBV12-4 and TRBJ2-1, with D perhaps matching TRBD2 (6 bases). The CDR3 length is 14 residues. Trimming removed 6 bases at V and 1 base at J, with 10 bases between. The CDR3 nucleotides read TGTGCCAGCAGGAATAGCGGTTCCTACAATGAGCAGTTCTTC. Its protein is CASRNSGSYNEQFF.

Only one count was recorded for this clonotype. The chain links TRBV6-2 or TRBV6-3 to TRBJ1-1; 7 nucleotides agree with TRBD1. In germline, CDR1 is MNHEY, CDR2 SVGEGT. The CDR3 extends over 14 amino acids. With 6 bases clipped from V and 2 bases from J, the junction kept 6 bases outside the gene matches. The CDR3 region is CASRIWTGNTEAFF. The CDR3 DNA reads TGTGCCAGCAGAATCTGGACAGGCAACACTGAAGCTTTCTTT.

This sequence joins TRBV28 and TRBJ2-1; D ambiguous. The end of the DNA fits TRBJ2-7 better, so the J call may be wrong. The CDR3 is 15 residues long. Germline V CDR1 and CDR2: MDHEN, SYDVKM. CDR3 sequence reads: CASRDLGSSYNEQYF. CDR3 coding DNA: TGTGCCAGCAGAGATCTAGGATCCTCCTACAATGAGCAGTACTTC.

This clonotype was detected only a few times. The chain joins TRBV20-1 to TRBJ2-7; no definite D call. Per the germline V gene, CDR1 is DFQATT and CDR2 is SNEGSKA (reference sequence). V was clipped by 2 bases and J by 0 bases, with 5 bases between them. The CDR3 contains 12 residues. The CDR3 is CSARRNSYEQYF. CDR3 coding DNA: TGCAGTGCTAGACGGAACTCCTACGAGCAGTACTTC.

This clonotype has ten or more counts. V is TRBV7-8 and J is TRBJ2-7; 11 bases are shared with TRBD1. The CDR3 totals 15 residues. With V trimmed by 4 bases and J by 6 bases, 8 bases remained unmatched. Germline V gives CDR1 SGHVS, CDR2 FQNEAQ. CDR3 DNA: TGTGCCAGCAGCTCCGGACAGGGGGCGTTTAGCGAGCAGTACTTC. It yields the protein CASSSGQGAFSEQYF. The full variable domain, completed using reference TRBV7-8 and TRBJ2-7, is GAGVSQSPRYKVAKRGQDVALRCDPISGHVSLFWYQQALGQGPEFLTYFQNEAQLDKSGLPSDRFFAERPEGSVSTLKIQRTQQEDSAVYLCASSSGQGAFSEQYFGPGTRLTVT.

In its sample, this clonotype was seen many times. The chain links TRBV29-1 to TRBJ2-1; no firm D call. This CDR3 region has 14 residues. V was trimmed by 7 bases and J by 0 bases, leaving 13 bases between them. Per the germline V gene, CDR1 is SQVTM and CDR2 is ANQGSEA. CDR3 in amino acids: CSASGTRSYNEQFF. For the CDR3, the DNA is TGCAGCGCCTCCGGCACCCGCTCCTACAATGAGCAGTTCTTC.

The sample holds one count of this clonotype. The rearrangement joins TRBV11-2 to TRBJ1-4; 8 positions agree with TRBD1. The CDR3 runs 15 residues. Trimming took 4 bases from V and 4 from J; bases not matched to a gene: 5. CDR1 SGHAT and CDR2 FQNNGV come from the germline V gene. The CDR3 bases are TGTGCCAGCAGCTCGAGACAGGGGATTAATGAAAAACTGTTTTTT. It specifies CASSSRQGINEKLFF.

This sequence joins TRBV3-1 and TRBJ2-1; D remains unclear. CDR1 is LGHDT, CDR2 YNNKEL, per germline (reference sequence). CDR3 length equals 15 residues. V dropped 8 bases and J dropped 4 bases, with 18 bases sitting between them. CDR3 sequence: CASGPSYPPYNEQFF. The CDR3 DNA reads as TGTGCCAGCGGCCCCTCGTACCCGCCTTACAATGAGCAGTTCTTC.

This clonotype has only a few counts. The conserved final phenylalanine or tryptophan is absent from the CDR3, which likely points to a read error. The chain has TRBV20-1 and TRBJ1-1; 8 bases match TRBD1. Germline CDR1 and CDR2: DFQATT and SNEGSKA (reference sequence). V was pared by 6 bases and J by 5 bases, with 5 bases of the junction left unmatched. The CDR3 sequence is 12 residues long. CDR3 protein: CSAPGQVTEAFS. DNA for the CDR3: TGCAGTGCCCCGGGACAGGTTACTGAAGCTTTCTCT.

This sequence joins TRBV18 and TRBJ2-3; TRBD1 or TRBD2 may be the D gene (5 bases each). Germline values: CDR1 KGHSH, CDR2 LQKENI. This CDR3 comprises 16 residues. The V end was cut by 0 bases, the J end by 0 bases, with 10 bases between. CDR3 in DNA: TGTGCCAGCTCACCACCGGGGACCCCGAGCACAGATACGCAGTATTTT. Translation gives CASSPPGTPSTDTQYF.

The gene calls are TRBV7-8 and TRBJ2-1, with TRBD1 as a possible D gene (5 bases). The V gene's germline CDR1 is SGHVS and CDR2 FQNEAQ. The ends were cut back, 5 bases at V and 4 bases at J, with 15 bases in the middle. This CDR3 contains 15 residues. CDR3 loop: CASSRDQGMYNEQFF. The CDR3 DNA reads as TGTGCCAGCAGCAGAGACCAGGGAATGTACAATGAGCAGTTCTTC.

As concerns this clonotype: This is likely a read error, given that the CDR3 carries no conserved phenylalanine or tryptophan at its end. J is TRBJ2-7 and V is TRBV11-1; 8 bases agree with TRBD2. The CDR3 is 13 amino acids. Germline CDR1 reads SGHAT; CDR2 reads FQDESV (reference sequence). With 5 bases clipped from V and 6 bases from J, the junction kept 6 bases outside the gene matches. This CDR3 reads CASSPGLGGEQYL. The CDR3, as DNA: TGTGCCAGCAGCCCGGGACTAGGGGGCGAGCAGTACTTA.

The gene calls are TRBV5-1 and TRBJ2-4; 11 nucleotides align to TRBD2. The trim removed 3 bases at V and 6 bases at J, leaving 5 bases unmatched. This CDR3 region has 15 residues. Germline-derived CDR1 and CDR2 are SGHRS and YFSETQ. CDR3 sequence (DNA): TGCGCCAGCAGCTCTCTAGCGGGGGGTGGAAACATTCAGTACTTC. Its translation: CASSSLAGGGNIQYF.

On this clonotype: At one end, the junction sequence differs from germline, possibly due to a read error. The chain has TRBV6-6 and TRBJ2-1, with TRBD2 identical over 7 bases. CDR1 is MNHNY and CDR2 is SVGAGI in the germline V gene (reference sequence). CDR3 length: 12 amino acids. This CDR3 reads CSSSPGGNEQFF. CDR3 DNA sequence: TGTTCCAGCAGTCCCGGGGGGAATGAGCAGTTCTTC.

Remarks on this clonotype: A read error may produce the germline difference seen at one junction end. This chain connects TRBV4-2 to TRBJ1-5; maybe TRBD1 (5 bases). Germline values: CDR1 LGHNA, CDR2 YNFKEQ. There are 16 residues in the CDR3. The CDR3 loop is CAGSLRYGGSNQPQHF. CDR3 in DNA: TGTGCCGGCAGCCTTAGATACGGGGGTAGCAATCAGCCCCAGCATTTT.

In regard to this clonotype: A much larger clone is a single base away; this may be a read error. This chain connects TRBV13 to TRBJ2-5, with TRBD2 matching 11 bases. The J segment lost 11 bases and the V segment lost 0 bases, leaving 17 bases of the junction unmatched. The CDR3 totals 18 residues. Germline loops: CDR1 PRHDT, CDR2 FYEKMQ (reference sequence). The DNA of the CDR3 is TGTGCCAGCAGCTTAGGCCCCCCTAGCGGGGGGCCGTACAATGATCAGTACTTC. Its protein product is CASSLGPPSGGPYNDQYF.

The rearrangement links TRBV5-1 to TRBJ2-7, with 11 bases matching TRBD2. The CDR3 extends over 15 amino acids. The junction had 12 bases not matched to a gene; V was cut back by 10 bases and J by 3 bases. From germline, CDR1 is SGHRS and CDR2 YFSETQ. CDR3 nucleotides: TGCGCCGGACACATCCTGACTAGCGGGGACTACGAGCAGTACTTC. Its protein product is CAGHILTSGDYEQYF.

The rearrangement joins TRBV20-1 to TRBJ2-2; a weak D match, TRBD2 (6 bases). CDR1 DFQATT and CDR2 SNEGSKA come from the germline V gene (reference sequence). The CDR3 covers 14 residues. The V end was cut by 5 bases, the J end by 1 base, with 11 bases between. The CDR3 loop reads CSADTGVNTGELFF. The CDR3, as DNA: TGCAGTGCTGATACGGGAGTGAACACCGGGGAGCTGTTTTTT.